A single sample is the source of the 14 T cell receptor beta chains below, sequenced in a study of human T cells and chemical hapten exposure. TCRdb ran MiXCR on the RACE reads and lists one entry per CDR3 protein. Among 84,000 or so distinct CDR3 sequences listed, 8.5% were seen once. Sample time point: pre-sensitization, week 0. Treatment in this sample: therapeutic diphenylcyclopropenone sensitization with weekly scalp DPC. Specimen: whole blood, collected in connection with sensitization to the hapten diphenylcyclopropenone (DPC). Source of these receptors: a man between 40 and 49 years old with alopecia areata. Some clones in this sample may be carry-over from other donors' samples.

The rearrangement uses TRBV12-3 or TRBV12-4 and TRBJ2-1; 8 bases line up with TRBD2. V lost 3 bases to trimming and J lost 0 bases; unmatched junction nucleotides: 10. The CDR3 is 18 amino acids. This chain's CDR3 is CASSLKSGGRLSYNEQFF. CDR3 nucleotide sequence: TGTGCCAGCAGTTTGAAGTCCGGCGGGAGGCTCTCCTACAATGAGCAGTTCTTC.

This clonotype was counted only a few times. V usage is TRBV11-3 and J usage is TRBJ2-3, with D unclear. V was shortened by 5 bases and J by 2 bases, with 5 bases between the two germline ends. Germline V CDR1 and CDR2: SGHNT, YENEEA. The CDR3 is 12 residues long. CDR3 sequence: CASSRTTDTQYF. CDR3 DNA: TGTGCCAGCAGCCGTACCACAGATACGCAGTATTTT.

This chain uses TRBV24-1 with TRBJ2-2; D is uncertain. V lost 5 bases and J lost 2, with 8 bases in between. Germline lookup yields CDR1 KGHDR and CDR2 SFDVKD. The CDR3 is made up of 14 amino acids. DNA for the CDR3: TGTGCCACCAGTGCTACTCTAAACACCGGGGAGCTGTTTTTT. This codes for CATSATLNTGELFF.

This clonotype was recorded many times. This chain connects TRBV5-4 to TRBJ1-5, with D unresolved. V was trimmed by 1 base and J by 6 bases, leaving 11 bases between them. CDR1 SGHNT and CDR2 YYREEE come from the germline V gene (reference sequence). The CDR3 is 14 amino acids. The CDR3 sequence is CASSLSKRSQPQHF. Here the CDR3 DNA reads TGTGCCAGCAGCTTGAGTAAACGGAGTCAGCCCCAGCATTTT.

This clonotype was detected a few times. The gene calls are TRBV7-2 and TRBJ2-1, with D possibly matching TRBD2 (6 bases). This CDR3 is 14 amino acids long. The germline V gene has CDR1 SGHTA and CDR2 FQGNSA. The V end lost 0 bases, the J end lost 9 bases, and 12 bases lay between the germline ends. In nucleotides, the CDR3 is TGTGCCAGCAGCTTAGCGGGGGGTAGGACTGAGCAGTTCTTC. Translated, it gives CASSLAGGRTEQFF.

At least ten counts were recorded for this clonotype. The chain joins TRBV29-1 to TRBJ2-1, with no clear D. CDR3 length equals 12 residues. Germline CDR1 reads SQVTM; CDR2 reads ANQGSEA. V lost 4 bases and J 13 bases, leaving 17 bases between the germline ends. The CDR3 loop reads CSVVAPRIAQFF. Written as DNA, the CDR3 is TGCAGCGTTGTGGCCCCAAGGATTGCCCAGTTCTTC.

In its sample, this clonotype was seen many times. The CDR3 loop is CATSATGTRNSREQYV. CDR3 DNA: TGTGCCACCAGTGCCACCGGGACTAGGAATTCGCGAGAGCAGTACGTC. The rearrangement joins TRBV24-1 to TRBJ2-7, with 8 bases matching TRBD2. CDR1 is KGHDR, CDR2 SFDVKD, per germline. The ends lost 5 bases at V and 7 bases at J; junction bases unmatched: 15. The CDR3 totals 16 residues.

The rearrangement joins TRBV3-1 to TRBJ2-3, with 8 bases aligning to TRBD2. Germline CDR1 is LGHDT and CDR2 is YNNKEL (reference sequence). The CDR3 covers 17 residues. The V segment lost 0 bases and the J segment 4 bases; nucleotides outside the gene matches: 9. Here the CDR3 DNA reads TGTGCCAGCAGCCAAGATAATATAGCGGGAAACGCAGATACGCAGTATTTT. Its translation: CASSQDNIAGNADTQYF.

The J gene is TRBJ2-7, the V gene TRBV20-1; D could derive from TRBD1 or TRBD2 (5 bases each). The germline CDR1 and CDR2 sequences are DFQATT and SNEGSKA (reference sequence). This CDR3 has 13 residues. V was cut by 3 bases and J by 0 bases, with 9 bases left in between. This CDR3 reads CSARRGSSYEQYF. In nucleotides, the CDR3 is TGCAGTGCTAGGAGGGGAAGCTCCTACGAGCAGTACTTC.

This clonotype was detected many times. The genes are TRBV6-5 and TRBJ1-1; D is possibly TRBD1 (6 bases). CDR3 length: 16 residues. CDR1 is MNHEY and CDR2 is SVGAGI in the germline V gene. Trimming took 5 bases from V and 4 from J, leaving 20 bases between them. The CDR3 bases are TGTGCCAGCAGTCCCGTTGGAGGGGGGTTATCCACTGAAGCTTTCTTT. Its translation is CASSPVGGGLSTEAFF.

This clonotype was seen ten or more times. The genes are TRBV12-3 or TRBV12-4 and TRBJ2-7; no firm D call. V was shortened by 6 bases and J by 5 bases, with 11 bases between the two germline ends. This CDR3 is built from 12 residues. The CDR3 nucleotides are TGTGCCAGCAGCATAGTTGAGGACGAGCAGTACTTC. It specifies CASSIVEDEQYF.

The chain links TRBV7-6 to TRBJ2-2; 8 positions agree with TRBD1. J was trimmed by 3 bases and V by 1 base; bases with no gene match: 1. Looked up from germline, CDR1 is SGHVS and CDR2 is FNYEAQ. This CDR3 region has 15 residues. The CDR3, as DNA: TGTGCCAGCAGCTTAGAGGACAGGGACACCGGGGAGCTGTTTTTT. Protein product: CASSLEDRDTGELFF.

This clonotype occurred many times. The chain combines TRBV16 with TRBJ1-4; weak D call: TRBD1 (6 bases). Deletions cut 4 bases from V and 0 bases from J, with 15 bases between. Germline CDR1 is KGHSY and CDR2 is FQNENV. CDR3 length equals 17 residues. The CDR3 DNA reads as TGTGCCAGCAGCCCTAAACCGGGACACGCAACTAATGAAAAACTGTTTTTT. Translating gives CASSPKPGHATNEKLFF. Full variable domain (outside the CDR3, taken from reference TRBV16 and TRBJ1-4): GEEVAQTPKHLVRGEGQKAKLYCAPIKGHSYVFWYQQVLKNEFKFLISFQNENVFDETGMPKERFSAKCLPNSPCSLEIQATKLEDSAVYFCASSPKPGHATNEKLFFGSGTQLSVL.

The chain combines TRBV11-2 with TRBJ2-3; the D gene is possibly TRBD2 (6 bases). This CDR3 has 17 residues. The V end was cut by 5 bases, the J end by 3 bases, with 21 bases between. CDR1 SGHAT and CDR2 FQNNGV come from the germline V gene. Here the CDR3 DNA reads TGTGCCAGCAGCCCCCGTTGGGAGGAAGCAGAAACAGATACGCAGTATTTT. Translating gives CASSPRWEEAETDTQYF.